This T cell receptor (beta chain) was sequenced during a study of T cell changes during pregnancy in multiple sclerosis. This table comes from immunoSEQ multiplex PCR, and its TCRdb copy is limited to in-frame clones, with some not included. The sample consists of approximately 84,000 clones, approximately 93% of them appearing once. Material: peripheral blood, obtained in the second trimester of pregnancy. The source of this sequence is a female donor in good health, enrolled as a control in a pregnancy study.

For the CDR3, the DNA is TGTGCCAGCTCACCACAGGGGACAGCCTCCCTTGGAAACATTCAGTACTTC. Encoded protein: CASSPQGTASLGNIQYF. This rearrangement joins TRBV18 to TRBJ2-4, with TRBD1 matching over 7 bases. V lost 1 base and J lost 6; bases outside the gene matches: 12. The CDR3 loop spans 17 amino acids. Germline values: CDR1 KGHSH, CDR2 LQKENI.